This T cell receptor (beta chain) was sequenced for a study of metastatic and nonmetastatic thyroid tumors. At the level of the study: Malignant and benign thyroid patients had repertoires compared in peripheral blood and tumor or nodule tissue.

Per the germline V gene, CDR1 is DFQATT and CDR2 is SNEGSKA (reference sequence). This CDR3 has 16 amino acids. The V end lost 0 bases, the J end lost 0 bases, and 15 bases lay between the germline ends. Treatment of any kind had been given to no patient before thyroid surgery. Authors' analysis steps: Construction of a distant-metastasis classifier for papillary thyroid cancer relied on CDR3 differences across clinicopathological groups. TCRdb ran MiXCR on the PCR reads. In this record, the V and J calls reflect TCRdb's handling and not the investigators' own analysis. The repertoire includes some 20,000 clones, about a third of them detected once, and 25% to 35% sits in the top ten.

The origin of this receptor is a female donor with papillary thyroid cancer or a benign thyroid nodule (not recorded which). Some clones in this sample may be carry-over from other donors' samples. The chain employs TRBV20-1 and TRBJ2-7, with D tentatively TRBD2 (6 bases). The sample taken for sequencing was tumor tissue. The CDR3 is CSARDVLAPSSYEQYF. CDR3 coding DNA: TGCAGTGCTAGAGATGTTCTAGCGCCCAGCTCCTACGAGCAGTACTTC.